This entry lists 30 T cell receptor beta chains sequenced from one sample in a study of shared clonotypes between healthy human individuals. Sequenced by immunoSEQ multiplex PCR; TCRdb stores in-frame clones only, minus some. The sample holds around 600,000 clones, 98% seen once. The naive CD8 subset, CD45RO-negative cells positively selected for CCR7, excluded terminally differentiated effector memory CD45RA+ cells. The sample taken for sequencing was naive CD8+ T cells sorted from blood. These receptors were collected from a man aged 30 to 39 in good health.

The chain couples TRBV7-6 to TRBJ1-5; TRBD1 might be the D (6 bases). Germline V gene sequence: CDR1 SGHVS, CDR2 FNYEAQ. This CDR3 spans 16 amino acids. Trimming removed 0 bases from V and 7 bases from J, with 16 bases in between. The CDR3: CASSLAGGQTGQPQHF. The CDR3 region has the DNA TGTGCCAGCAGCTTAGCAGGTGGACAGACAGGCCAGCCCCAGCATTTT.

This chain uses TRBV28 with TRBJ2-7; TRBD2 agrees at 9 bases. Germline V lookup: CDR1 MDHEN, CDR2 SYDVKM. This CDR3 has 16 residues. V was clipped by 2 bases and J by 5 bases; unmatched bases: 10. As DNA, the CDR3 is TGTGCCAGCAGTTTAAGGGGATTAGCGGGAGTTGACGAGCAGTACTTC. Translated, it gives CASSLRGLAGVDEQYF.

This clone occurred once. V gene TRBV7-9 combines with J gene TRBJ2-3; D is possibly TRBD2 (5 bases). The CDR3 is 14 residues long. CDR1 and CDR2 (germline): SEHNR, FQNEAQ (reference sequence). Trimming took off 5 bases at V and 1 base at J, with 10 bases between the two ends. The CDR3 DNA reads as TGTGCCAGCAGCCTCCGGACTGGCACAGATACGCAGTATTTT. Amino acid sequence: CASSLRTGTDTQYF.

J is TRBJ2-5 and V is TRBV11-2; 7 bases align to TRBD1. Per germline, CDR1 SGHAT and CDR2 FQNNGV. V lost 5 bases, J lost 4 bases, and 1 base stayed unmatched. The CDR3 consists of 12 residues. In DNA form, the CDR3 reads TGTGCCAGCAGCGGGACAGCAGAGACCCAGTACTTC. Its translation: CASSGTAETQYF. Supplemented by reference TRBV11-2 and TRBJ2-5, the full variable domain reads EAGVAQSPRYKIIEKRQSVAFWCNPISGHATLYWYQQILGQGPKLLIQFQNNGVVDDSQLPKDRFSAERLKGVDSTLKIQPAKLEDSAVYLCASSGTAETQYFGPGTRLLVL.

The V and J genes are TRBV11-2 and TRBJ2-1, with 9 bases that match TRBD1. The V gene end was trimmed by 5 bases and the J gene end by 9 bases; junction bases not matched to a gene: 11. Germline V lookup: CDR1 SGHAT, CDR2 FQNNGV. CDR3 length equals 15 residues. The CDR3 here is CASSQGQGGPAEQFF. In DNA form, the CDR3 reads TGTGCCAGCAGCCAGGGACAGGGTGGACCTGCTGAGCAGTTCTTC.

This clone occurred once. The chain employs TRBV10-1 and TRBJ2-1, with a weak D call TRBD1 (6 bases). The CDR3 contains 17 residues. CDR1 is WNHNN, CDR2 SYGVQD, per germline (reference sequence). Trimming pared 7 bases from V and 0 bases from J, leaving 19 bases between. This CDR3 reads CASTSGVRGSSYNEQFF. The DNA of the CDR3 is TGCGCCAGCACCTCCGGAGTCAGGGGTAGCTCCTACAATGAGCAGTTCTTC.

The chain links TRBV7-6 to TRBJ2-3; no firm D call. Trimming removed 5 bases from V and 6 bases from J, with 15 bases in between. Germline V gene data show CDR1 as SGHVS and CDR2 as FNYEAQ. There are 14 residues in the CDR3. The DNA for the CDR3 is TGTGCCAGCAGCCTACCCGGGTTTCGGGATACGCAGTATTTT. This gives the protein CASSLPGFRDTQYF.

This clone was seen once. The chain recombines TRBV21-1 with TRBJ1-5. TRBV21-1 is shown as a pseudogene. This CDR3 comprises 19 residues. DNA for the CDR3: TGTGCCAGCAGCAAAGCTTCTCTCCGGGGAAGGATAGGGAATCAGCCCCAGCATTTT. Protein: CASSKASLRGRIGNQPQHF.

V is TRBV7-9 and J is TRBJ2-5, with 12 nucleotides matching TRBD2. Germline CDR1 and CDR2: SEHNR and FQNEAQ (reference sequence). The junction had 2 bases not matched to a gene; V was cut back by 4 bases and J by 2 bases. The CDR3 covers 15 residues. This CDR3 reads CASSSLAGGQETQYF. DNA for the CDR3: TGTGCCAGCAGCTCGCTAGCGGGAGGGCAAGAGACCCAGTACTTC.

The chain couples TRBV7-2 to TRBJ2-7; D is perhaps TRBD1 (5 bases). Per the germline V gene, CDR1 is SGHTA and CDR2 is FQGNSA. Trimming pared 4 bases from V and 2 bases from J, leaving 18 bases between. This CDR3 region has 16 residues. CDR3 bases: TGTGCCAGCAGCTCACTCTGGGGCGGCAACACCTACGAGCAGTACTTC. Translating it yields CASSSLWGGNTYEQYF.

This chain joins TRBV5-1 and TRBJ2-7; D remains unclear. V was trimmed by 0 bases and J by 6 bases, leaving 7 bases between them. CDR1 and CDR2 (germline): SGHRS, YFSETQ. CDR3 length equals 12 residues. This CDR3 reads CASSLDWLEQYF. Here the CDR3 DNA reads TGCGCCAGCAGCTTGGATTGGCTCGAGCAGTACTTC.

The chain employs TRBV13 and TRBJ2-1, with 12 bases identical to TRBD2. Trimming took 5 bases from V and 7 from J; bases not matched to a gene: 6. The germline V gene encodes CDR1 PRHDT and CDR2 FYEKMQ (reference sequence). This CDR3 is 15 amino acids long. The CDR3 protein is CASSPTSGSTNEQFF. The CDR3 nucleotides are TGTGCCAGCAGCCCGACTAGCGGGAGCACAAATGAGCAGTTCTTC.

Details on this clone: Other DNA variants within this sample encode the same CDR3. The CDR3 DNA reads TGTGCCAGTAGTATAGGAGGGACGGGATACGAGCAGTACTTC. Amino acid sequence: CASSIGGTGYEQYF. V usage is TRBV19 and J usage is TRBJ2-7; either TRBD1 or TRBD2 may supply D (5 bases each). V dropped 1 base and J dropped 4 bases, with 11 bases sitting between them. The CDR3 contains 14 residues. Germline loops: CDR1 LNHDA, CDR2 SQIVND (reference sequence).

The gene calls are TRBV28 and TRBJ1-1; no clear D. Looked up from germline, CDR1 is MDHEN and CDR2 is SYDVKM. The CDR3 spans 12 residues. Trimming removed 11 bases at V and 0 bases at J, with 10 bases between. CDR3 sequence (DNA): TGTGCCGGCTCGCAGCTGAACACTGAAGCTTTCTTT. Translated, it gives CAGSQLNTEAFF.

Here the CDR3 DNA reads TGTGCCAGCAGCGAGGCCGGGACTACCCTCACCGGGGAGCTGTTTTTT. This sequence encodes CASSEAGTTLTGELFF. The chain carries TRBV13 and TRBJ2-2; 7 nucleotides align to TRBD2. Germline V gene sequence: CDR1 PRHDT, CDR2 FYEKMQ (reference sequence). After removal of 5 bases from V and 4 bases from J, the junction contained 10 bases not matched to a gene. The CDR3 sequence is 16 residues long.

V is TRBV5-5 and J is TRBJ1-5; 9 positions agree with TRBD1. This CDR3 contains 15 residues. Germline-derived CDR1 and CDR2 are SGHKS and YYEKEE (reference sequence). V dropped 1 base and J dropped 5; count of bases not matched to a gene: 4. CDR3 sequence: CASSLFDRGYQPQHF. CDR3 DNA: TGTGCCAGCAGCTTGTTTGACAGGGGGTATCAGCCCCAGCATTTT.

The J gene is TRBJ2-1, the V gene TRBV5-1, with TRBD1 identical over 8 bases. The CDR3 totals 18 residues. V shed 0 bases and J 0 bases; nucleotides not matched to a gene: 8. CDR1 and CDR2 (germline): SGHRS, YFSETQ. CDR3 sequence: CASSLGDSGGASYNEQFF. CDR3 bases: TGCGCCAGCAGCTTGGGAGACTCAGGGGGCGCCTCCTACAATGAGCAGTTCTTC.

The genes are TRBV10-2 and TRBJ2-1; perhaps TRBD1 as D (5 bases). CDR3 size: 15 residues. V was pared by 3 bases and J by 8 bases, with 17 bases between. Germline loops: CDR1 WSHSY, CDR2 SAAADI. The CDR3 sequence: CASSESPAGRDEQFF. The CDR3 bases are TGCGCCAGCAGTGAAAGCCCGGCAGGGCGCGATGAGCAGTTCTTC.

This chain joins TRBV7-6 and TRBJ2-7, with TRBD1 matching 10 bases. There are 15 residues in the CDR3. CDR1 and CDR2 from the germline V gene are SGHVS and FNYEAQ. J lost 3 bases, V lost 4 bases, and 6 bases had no gene match. CDR3 in amino acids: CASSSGQGPLYEQYF. The DNA for the CDR3 is TGTGCCAGCAGCTCGGGACAGGGGCCCCTCTACGAGCAGTACTTC.

This clone was detected only once. The rearrangement uses TRBV11-2 and TRBJ1-2; possible D gene TRBD1, 6 bases. This CDR3 comprises 16 residues. Trimming cost V 7 bases and J 7 bases, with 25 bases left between them. The germline V gene has CDR1 SGHAT and CDR2 FQNNGV. The CDR3, as DNA: TGTGCCAGCACCGCTTGGACACAGGGCACGACGGGTGGCTACACCTTC. Protein sequence: CASTAWTQGTTGGYTF. Looking up the rest from reference TRBV11-2 and TRBJ1-2 gives the full variable domain: EAGVAQSPRYKIIEKRQSVAFWCNPISGHATLYWYQQILGQGPKLLIQFQNNGVVDDSQLPKDRFSAERLKGVDSTLKIQPAKLEDSAVYLCASTAWTQGTTGGYTFGSGTRLTVV.

The rearrangement uses TRBV28 and TRBJ2-3, with a weak D call TRBD2 (6 bases). The CDR3 runs 13 residues. V was clipped by 4 bases and J by 5 bases, with 10 bases between them. From germline, CDR1 is MDHEN and CDR2 SYDVKM. The CDR3 DNA reads TGTGCCAGCAGTTCATCCGGGAGAGATACGCAGTATTTT. This sequence encodes CASSSSGRDTQYF.

The chain combines TRBV27 with TRBJ2-2; unclear D gene. Germline V gene lookup returns CDR1 MNHEY and CDR2 SMNVEV (reference sequence). Trimming stripped 5 bases from V and 5 bases from J, with 12 bases between. The CDR3 extends over 14 amino acids. Here the CDR3 DNA reads TGTGCCAGCAGTCGCGTGGGTGGAACCGGGGAGCTGTTTTTT. Its protein is CASSRVGGTGELFF.

This chain joins TRBV5-6 and TRBJ2-7; D may match TRBD1 or TRBD2 (5 bases each). Trimming took 4 bases from V and 6 from J, leaving 17 bases between them. CDR1 is SGHDT, CDR2 YYEEEE, per germline. CDR3 length: 14 residues. The DNA of the CDR3 is TGTGCCAGCAGCCTTACCGGGACCCCGCGCGAGCAGTACTTC. Residues: CASSLTGTPREQYF.

The chain recombines TRBV27 with TRBJ1-5; the D is unclear. This CDR3 has 13 residues. The V gene's germline CDR1 is MNHEY and CDR2 SMNVEV (reference sequence). V lost 6 bases to trimming and J lost 7 bases, with 13 bases between them. The CDR3 spells CASSEGDDQPQHF. Here the CDR3 DNA reads TGTGCCAGCAGCGAGGGCGATGACCAGCCCCAGCATTTT.

V usage is TRBV18 and J usage is TRBJ2-3, with TRBD1 matching over 8 bases. V lost 4 bases to trimming and J lost 1 base; unmatched junction nucleotides: 7. This CDR3 region has 16 residues. Germline V gene data show CDR1 as KGHSH and CDR2 as LQKENI. This CDR3 reads CASSQRTGPRTDTQYF. CDR3 bases: TGTGCCAGCTCACAACGGACAGGGCCCCGCACAGATACGCAGTATTTT.

The chain is built from TRBV6-1 and TRBJ1-4; maybe TRBD1 (5 bases). The CDR3 length is 14 residues. Germline CDR1 reads MNHNS; CDR2 reads SASEGT. V dropped 8 bases and J dropped 8 bases, with 18 bases sitting between them. The CDR3 is CASRFQGGREKLFF. The CDR3, as DNA: TGTGCCAGCCGGTTTCAGGGAGGTCGGGAAAAACTGTTTTTT.

Comment on this clone: Within the sample, other DNA sequences also encode this same CDR3. J is TRBJ1-1 and V is TRBV6-5, with D possibly matching TRBD1 (5 bases). The V end lost 2 bases, the J end lost 1 base, and 5 bases lay between the germline ends. The germline V gene has CDR1 MNHEY and CDR2 SVGAGI. The CDR3 is 13 amino acids. The CDR3 region is CASSYTGNTEAFF. In nucleotides, the CDR3 is TGTGCCAGCAGTTACACAGGGAACACTGAAGCTTTCTTT.

CDR3 coding DNA: TGTGCCAGCAGTGAAGCCGTTATTGGGAGGCTCGACGAGCAGTACTTC. Amino acids: CASSEAVIGRLDEQYF. The gene calls are TRBV6-1 and TRBJ2-7, with D maybe TRBD2 (6 bases). The V and J ends lost 0 bases and 5 bases respectively, with 17 bases between them. Germline V gene sequence: CDR1 MNHNS, CDR2 SASEGT. The CDR3 is made up of 16 amino acids.

The genes are TRBV4-1 and TRBJ2-1, with D possibly TRBD2 on 6 matching bases. Germline V CDR1 and CDR2: MGHRA, YSYEKL. Trimming removed 1 base from V and 8 bases from J, with 15 bases in between. This CDR3 region has 15 residues. The CDR3 DNA is TGCGCCAGCAGCCAAGCACTAGCAATACGCGATGAGCAGTTCTTC. It specifies CASSQALAIRDEQFF.

This clone appeared a single time. The chain links TRBV9 to TRBJ1-1; 8 bases agree with TRBD1. Losses at the gene ends were 0 bases for V and 0 bases for J; bases not matched to a gene: 10. This CDR3 spans 18 amino acids. The germline V gene has CDR1 SGDLS and CDR2 YYNGEE. The CDR3 coding sequence is TGTGCCAGCAGCGTAGTTGGGACAGGCTCGATTATGAACACTGAAGCTTTCTTT. It codes for CASSVVGTGSIMNTEAFF.